This TCR beta chain comes out of a study of shared clonotypes between healthy human individuals. Produced via immunoSEQ multiplex PCR; TCRdb's table is partial and in-frame only. Here the sample spans under 750,000 clones, 55% to 75% being singletons. V lost 5 bases, J lost 8 bases, and 13 bases stayed unmatched. The CDR3 length is 15 residues. The germline gives CDR1 MDHEN, CDR2 SYDVKM. The rearrangement joins TRBV28 to TRBJ1-2; 8 nucleotides align to TRBD1. This sequence originates from a woman in her twenties or thirties in good health. The sequenced sample consisted of memory CD4+ T cells sorted from blood. Sample subset: CD45RA-negative fraction. The CDR3 sequence is CASSAGQGHIIGYTF. DNA of the CDR3: TGTGCCAGCAGTGCCGGACAGGGACACATCATAGGCTACACCTTC.